The rows below give T cell receptor beta chains drawn from one sample of a study of radiation and T cells in renal cell carcinoma. TCRdb's copy holds only in-frame clones and misses some; the assay was immunoSEQ multiplex PCR. The sample includes some 9,700 clones, around 50% of them seen just once. The sequences come from tumor tissue, collected from a patient whose treatment included radiotherapy and nephrectomy. These receptor sequences come from a man aged 55-75 years with renal cell carcinoma. Each CDR3 is given with its conserved first and last residue. Each record gives: J gene, D gene, V gene, clone size, CDR3 DNA, CDR3 protein. The D gene is left open where the match is weak. For some rows the clone size is stated as once, few or many, or as a class when expanded; others skip it.

J gene: TRBJ1-2
D gene: NA
V gene: TRBV7-2
clone size: NA
CDR3 DNA: TGTGCCAGCAGCTTAGAGGGGCTGTATGGCTACACCTTC
CDR3 protein: CASSLEGLYGYTF

J gene: TRBJ2-7
D gene: NA
V gene: TRBV6-5
clone size: NA
CDR3 DNA: TGTGCCAGCAGTAATTCAGGGGCCTACTACGAGCAGTACTTC
CDR3 protein: CASSNSGAYYEQYF

J gene: TRBJ2-7
D gene: NA
V gene: TRBV19
clone size: NA
CDR3 DNA: TGTGCCAGTAGTACCCTCGACAGGGCGGGGGAGCAGTACTTC
CDR3 protein: CASSTLDRAGEQYF

J gene: TRBJ2-7
D gene: TRBD2
V gene: TRBV23-1
clone size: few
CDR3 DNA: TGCGCCCGCAGTCCACCGGGGGGCCCGGGGGGGGGCTCCTACGAGCAGTACTTC
CDR3 protein: CARSPPGGPGGGSYEQYF

J gene: TRBJ2-7
D gene: NA
V gene: TRBV6-4
clone size: medium-sized
CDR3 DNA: TGTGCCAGCAGTGTAGCGGAGCGCAACGAGCAGTACTTC
CDR3 protein: CASSVAERNEQYF

J gene: TRBJ1-5
D gene: NA
V gene: TRBV18
clone size: NA
CDR3 DNA: TGTGCCAGCTCACCACTCCCGAACAATCAGCCCCAGCATTTT
CDR3 protein: CASSPLPNNQPQHF

J gene: TRBJ2-7
D gene: NA
V gene: TRBV7-2
clone size: NA
CDR3 DNA: TGTGCCAGCAGCTTAGATAGGGTAGGGGAGCAGTACTTC
CDR3 protein: CASSLDRVGEQYF

J gene: TRBJ1-1
D gene: NA
V gene: TRBV29-1
clone size: NA
CDR3 DNA: TGCAGCGTTGTTATCCTAAAAACTGAAGCTTTCTTT
CDR3 protein: CSVVILKTEAFF

J gene: TRBJ2-3
D gene: TRBD1
V gene: TRBV7-2
clone size: NA
CDR3 DNA: TGTGCCAGCAGCGACCGGGACAGGGGGCAGGATACGCAGTATTTT
CDR3 protein: CASSDRDRGQDTQYF

J gene: TRBJ1-6
D gene: NA
V gene: TRBV28
clone size: NA
CDR3 DNA: TGTGCCAGCAGTTTACGTCCCGACGGTACCTATAATTCACCCCTCCACTTT
CDR3 protein: CASSLRPDGTYNSPLHF

J gene: TRBJ1-4
D gene: NA
V gene: TRBV14
clone size: NA
CDR3 DNA: TGTGCCAGCAGTGTTCTGGGGCGATCAACTAATGAAAAACTGTTTTTT
CDR3 protein: CASSVLGRSTNEKLFF

J gene: TRBJ2-7
D gene: TRBD1
V gene: TRBV4-2
clone size: NA
CDR3 DNA: TGTGCCAGCAGCCCCGGGACAGGTTCGCGGGAGCAGTACTTC
CDR3 protein: CASSPGTGSREQYF

J gene: TRBJ1-1
D gene: NA
V gene: TRBV10-3
clone size: NA
CDR3 DNA: TGTGCCACGACTCGGGACGGTTCTACAGTCACTGAAGCTTTCTTT
CDR3 protein: CATTRDGSTVTEAFF

J gene: TRBJ1-2
D gene: TRBD1
V gene: TRBV27
clone size: few
CDR3 DNA: TGTGCCAGCAGTTCGGGACAGGGGACGCCCTATGGCTACACCTTC
CDR3 protein: CASSSGQGTPYGYTF

J gene: TRBJ2-7
D gene: NA
V gene: TRBV5-6
clone size: NA
CDR3 DNA: TGTGCCAGCAGCTTGGACGGAGGGCTTTCCTACGAGCAGTACTTC
CDR3 protein: CASSLDGGLSYEQYF

J gene: TRBJ2-2
D gene: NA
V gene: TRBV5-8
clone size: NA
CDR3 DNA: TGTGCCAGCAGCTTGGCAAGGAACACCGGGGAGCTGTTTTTT
CDR3 protein: CASSLARNTGELFF

J gene: TRBJ1-2
D gene: NA
V gene: TRBV19
clone size: few
CDR3 DNA: TGTGCCAGTAGCCCACAGGGCCCTACTAACTATGGCTACACCTTC
CDR3 protein: CASSPQGPTNYGYTF

J gene: TRBJ2-1
D gene: TRBD2
V gene: TRBV9
clone size: NA
CDR3 DNA: TGTGCCAGCAGCCCTCCCTTGGGCGGGAGGTACAATGAGCAGTTCTTC
CDR3 protein: CASSPPLGGRYNEQFF

J gene: TRBJ2-6
D gene: NA
V gene: TRBV9
clone size: NA
CDR3 DNA: TGTGCCAGCAGGCGGTCTGGGGCCAACGTCCTGACTTTC
CDR3 protein: CASRRSGANVLTF

J gene: TRBJ2-1
D gene: NA
V gene: TRBV9
clone size: few
CDR3 DNA: TGTGCCAGCAGCGTTAATCCTCAGGCTGAGCAGTTCTTC
CDR3 protein: CASSVNPQAEQFF

J gene: TRBJ2-7
D gene: NA
V gene: TRBV5-1
clone size: NA
CDR3 DNA: TGCGCCAGCAGCTTGGGACTGCAGATCGGCGAGCAGTACTTC
CDR3 protein: CASSLGLQIGEQYF

J gene: TRBJ1-5
D gene: TRBD1
V gene: TRBV19
clone size: large
CDR3 DNA: TGTGCCAGTAGTCTCCGACAGGGGCTTAATCAGCCCCAGCATTTT
CDR3 protein: CASSLRQGLNQPQHF

J gene: TRBJ1-1
D gene: NA
V gene: TRBV10-3
clone size: NA
CDR3 DNA: TGTGCCATCAGTGAGCCTTTAGGGCCCAACCAGGACACTGAAGCTTTCTTT
CDR3 protein: CAISEPLGPNQDTEAFF

J gene: TRBJ1-5
D gene: NA
V gene: TRBV14
clone size: NA
CDR3 DNA: TGTGCCAGCAGCCCACAAAGCAATCAGCCCCAGCATTTT
CDR3 protein: CASSPQSNQPQHF

J gene: TRBJ2-7
D gene: NA
V gene: TRBV25-1
clone size: medium-sized
CDR3 DNA: TGTGCCAGCAGTCCTAGAGGGCAGGCCTACGAGCAGTACTTC
CDR3 protein: CASSPRGQAYEQYF

J gene: TRBJ2-4
D gene: TRBD2
V gene: TRBV28
clone size: NA
CDR3 DNA: TGTGCCAGCAGAGGACTAGCAAACATTCAGTACTTC
CDR3 protein: CASRGLANIQYF

J gene: TRBJ2-7
D gene: TRBD2
V gene: TRBV10-1
clone size: few
CDR3 DNA: TGCGCCAGCAGTAGAGCCGGGGCTAGCGGAATTTACGAGCAGTACTTC
CDR3 protein: CASSRAGASGIYEQYF

J gene: TRBJ1-2
D gene: NA
V gene: TRBV19
clone size: few
CDR3 DNA: TGTGCCAGTAGTAAAAACAGGGAAGTACATGGCTACACCTTC
CDR3 protein: CASSKNREVHGYTF

J gene: TRBJ2-7
D gene: TRBD1
V gene: TRBV2
clone size: NA
CDR3 DNA: TGTGCCAGCAGTACCGGGACAGGGGAATACGAGCAGTACTTC
CDR3 protein: CASSTGTGEYEQYF

J gene: TRBJ1-1
D gene: NA
V gene: TRBV5-1
clone size: NA
CDR3 DNA: TGCGCCAGCAGCCCGGATGGCCCCGGGGGGGACCCTGAAGCTTTCTTT
CDR3 protein: CASSPDGPGGDPEAFF

J gene: TRBJ2-3
D gene: TRBD1
V gene: TRBV19
clone size: NA
CDR3 DNA: TGTGCCAGTAGTATATTGCGTGACAGGGGGGTAGATACGCAGTATTTT
CDR3 protein: CASSILRDRGVDTQYF

J gene: TRBJ1-2
D gene: TRBD1
V gene: TRBV19
clone size: NA
CDR3 DNA: TGTGCCAGTAGTATAGCCCTCGGGACAGGGGGAAGCTATGGCTACACCTTC
CDR3 protein: CASSIALGTGGSYGYTF

J gene: TRBJ1-1
D gene: TRBD1
V gene: TRBV19
clone size: NA
CDR3 DNA: TGTGCCAGTAGTAAAGGAGGAGGACAGGGGCTATTGAACACTGAAGCTTTCTTT
CDR3 protein: CASSKGGGQGLLNTEAFF

J gene: TRBJ2-1
D gene: TRBD2
V gene: TRBV7-3
clone size: NA
CDR3 DNA: TGTGCCAGCAGCCTAAGGCCGGGACTAGCGGGAGCCTCGGATGAGCAGTTCTTC
CDR3 protein: CASSLRPGLAGASDEQFF

J gene: TRBJ2-7
D gene: TRBD1
V gene: TRBV2
clone size: few
CDR3 DNA: TGTGCCAGCAGTGAATTTTGGGGGGGACAGGGGAGGTCCTACGAGCAGTACTTC
CDR3 protein: CASSEFWGGQGRSYEQYF

J gene: TRBJ2-7
D gene: TRBD2
V gene: TRBV9
clone size: few
CDR3 DNA: TGTGCCAGCAGCGGCGCTAGCGGGAGGCCTACCTACGAGCAGTACTTC
CDR3 protein: CASSGASGRPTYEQYF

J gene: TRBJ2-7
D gene: TRBD2
V gene: TRBV6-5
clone size: NA
CDR3 DNA: TGTGCCAGCGGGATAGCGGGAGCTGCCGAGCAGTACTTC
CDR3 protein: CASGIAGAAEQYF

J gene: TRBJ2-7
D gene: TRBD2
V gene: TRBV10-3
clone size: NA
CDR3 DNA: TGTGCCATCAGTGAGTCCGGACTAGCGGGAGTGGGGGAGCAGTACTTC
CDR3 protein: CAISESGLAGVGEQYF

J gene: TRBJ2-7
D gene: TRBD1
V gene: TRBV28
clone size: NA
CDR3 DNA: TGTGCCAGCAGGACAGGGAACTCCTACGAGCAGTACTTC
CDR3 protein: CASRTGNSYEQYF

J gene: TRBJ1-3
D gene: NA
V gene: TRBV14
clone size: NA
CDR3 DNA: TGTGCCAGCAGCCGACAGGCCTCTGGAAACACCATATATTTT
CDR3 protein: CASSRQASGNTIYF

J gene: TRBJ1-1
D gene: NA
V gene: TRBV7-8
clone size: NA
CDR3 DNA: TGTGCCAGCAGCTTAGATAGGGGTGTGGGCACTGAAGCTTTCTTT
CDR3 protein: CASSLDRGVGTEAFF

J gene: TRBJ2-1
D gene: NA
V gene: TRBV6-1
clone size: NA
CDR3 DNA: TGTGCCAGCAGTGAAGCGCAGGCTAGAGCAGGGTATGAGCAGTTCTTC
CDR3 protein: CASSEAQARAGYEQFF

J gene: TRBJ2-5
D gene: NA
V gene: TRBV5-1
clone size: NA
CDR3 DNA: TGCGCCAGCAGCTACCAGGGGATCCAAGAGACCCAGTACTTC
CDR3 protein: CASSYQGIQETQYF

J gene: TRBJ1-3
D gene: NA
V gene: TRBV28
clone size: NA
CDR3 DNA: TGTGCCAGCAGTTTACGGGGAAACACCATATATTTT
CDR3 protein: CASSLRGNTIYF

J gene: TRBJ1-6
D gene: NA
V gene: TRBV6-1
clone size: NA
CDR3 DNA: TGTGCCAGCAGTGAAGGCGCTTCACCCCTCCACTTT
CDR3 protein: CASSEGASPLHF

J gene: TRBJ2-7
D gene: TRBD2
V gene: TRBV4-1
clone size: NA
CDR3 DNA: TGCGCCAGCAGCCAAGCGGGGGGGAGAAGCGGTATTGATACCTACGAGCAGTACTTC
CDR3 protein: CASSQAGGRSGIDTYEQYF

J gene: TRBJ2-1
D gene: NA
V gene: TRBV6-6
clone size: NA
CDR3 DNA: TGTGCCAGCAGTTACGGCATCTACAATGAGCAGTTCTTC
CDR3 protein: CASSYGIYNEQFF